The rows below give T cell receptor beta chains drawn from one sample of a study of cytomegalovirus exposure and HLA in healthy donors. The protocol was immunoSEQ multiplex PCR, while the TCRdb copy is restricted to in-frame clones and leaves out a portion. The sample includes approximately 240,000 clones, around four fifths of them seen just once. Input material: PBMCs. The receptors originated from a woman aged 60-75 years in good health and CMV-seropositive. CDR3s leave out the opening cysteine and the closing phenylalanine or tryptophan.

12	TRBV30	TRBJ2-7	AWSVPGTAYEQY
9	TRBV20-1	TRBJ1-1	SAFQSTEAF
11	TRBV18	TRBJ1-2	ASSPGTVLLDT
13	TRBV7-3	TRBJ2-3	ASSLTRGGRDTQY
14	TRBV27	TRBJ1-1	ASSYNPGEGNTEAF
13	TRBV5-4	TRBJ2-3	ASSLAGTSTDTQY
14	TRBV28	TRBJ1-5	ASSLGSTGQGQPQH
12	TRBV5-6	TRBJ1-6	ASSRGRVNSPLH
13	TRBV7-2	TRBJ2-3	ASSPSGYSTDTQY
13	TRBV10-1	TRBJ2-1	ASSTGARAYNEQF
14	TRBV6-6	TRBJ2-7	ASSYVGTTGPYEQY
12	TRBV6-6	TRBJ2-2	ASSSGQGRGELF
11	TRBV7-2	TRBJ2-7	ASSSYQRYEQY
10	TRBV28	TRBJ2-7	ASSPGYYEQY
12	TRBV5-1	TRBJ2-5	ASSLAGGQETQY
11	TRBV6-1	TRBJ1-1	ASSVPGNTEAF
12	TRBV7-2	TRBJ2-2	ASRRTSETGELF
10	TRBV9	TRBJ1-2	ASSGPWYGYT
13	TRBV7-8	TRBJ1-2	ASIEVDGGTDGYT
14	TRBV7-2	TRBJ2-3	ASSLGGLLPSDTQY
12	TRBV19	TRBJ1-1	ASSYGGAMAGAF
13	TRBV7-9	TRBJ1-1	ASSREQPLSAEAF
12	TRBV18	TRBJ1-2	ASGPGTGSDGYT
14	TRBV30	TRBJ2-3	AWSVLGRRSTDTQY
15	TRBV2	TRBJ1-2	ASAISRWQQGDYGYT
14	TRBV4-3	TRBJ1-2	ASSHGTASLGYGYT
14	TRBV27	TRBJ2-2	ASSRRDRGGAGELF
11	TRBV29-1	TRBJ2-5	SVAFRDGETQY
13	TRBV4-1	TRBJ2-7	ASSQMTGRFSEQY
12	TRBV6-5	TRBJ2-7	ASRVTGDSYEQY
15	TRBV9	TRBJ1-3	ASSPLPQGTTGNTIY
13	TRBV11-2	TRBJ1-2	ASSLDISLWSQAH
10	TRBV7-2	TRBJ2-4	ASSLAPSGLY
12	TRBV5-5	TRBJ2-7	ASSWRTGAHEQY
15	TRBV29-1	TRBJ2-2	SGFRDRGLGNTGELF
14	TRBV19	TRBJ2-1	ASSMRIGSSYNEQF
13	TRBV4-1	TRBJ1-1	ASTLGLRAGTEAF
12	TRBV5-6	TRBJ1-1	ASSLGQQGTEAF
13	TRBV5-1	TRBJ2-5	ASSLVRGDLRTQY
11	TRBV29-1	TRBJ2-3	SVGATSFDTRY
13	TRBV6-5	TRBJ2-5	ASSYTGGAAETQY
14	TRBV2	TRBJ1-1	ASSEKGVRWNTEAF
9	TRBV5-1	TRBJ1-2	ASSLQGGYT
13	TRBV6-5	TRBJ1-4	ASSYGASPGEKLF
12	TRBV19	TRBJ2-4	ASSIDPGDYIQY
14	TRBV4-1	TRBJ2-7	ASSQVLGQGKTEQY
16	TRBV6-1	TRBJ2-3	ASSGGGRGGGLSDTQY
17	TRBV5-1	TRBJ2-3	ASSLGDRGPRYSTDTQY
11	TRBV10-3	TRBJ1-1	AISERGNTEAF
13	TRBV27	TRBJ2-1	ASSLLAGDNNEQF
12	TRBV28	TRBJ2-5	ASRRTGGEETQY
15	TRBV28	TRBJ2-7	ASSRQNPDRLTYEQY
11	TRBV30	TRBJ2-3	AWSVQGADTQY
12	TRBV5-1	TRBJ2-7	ASSSGTSGYEQY